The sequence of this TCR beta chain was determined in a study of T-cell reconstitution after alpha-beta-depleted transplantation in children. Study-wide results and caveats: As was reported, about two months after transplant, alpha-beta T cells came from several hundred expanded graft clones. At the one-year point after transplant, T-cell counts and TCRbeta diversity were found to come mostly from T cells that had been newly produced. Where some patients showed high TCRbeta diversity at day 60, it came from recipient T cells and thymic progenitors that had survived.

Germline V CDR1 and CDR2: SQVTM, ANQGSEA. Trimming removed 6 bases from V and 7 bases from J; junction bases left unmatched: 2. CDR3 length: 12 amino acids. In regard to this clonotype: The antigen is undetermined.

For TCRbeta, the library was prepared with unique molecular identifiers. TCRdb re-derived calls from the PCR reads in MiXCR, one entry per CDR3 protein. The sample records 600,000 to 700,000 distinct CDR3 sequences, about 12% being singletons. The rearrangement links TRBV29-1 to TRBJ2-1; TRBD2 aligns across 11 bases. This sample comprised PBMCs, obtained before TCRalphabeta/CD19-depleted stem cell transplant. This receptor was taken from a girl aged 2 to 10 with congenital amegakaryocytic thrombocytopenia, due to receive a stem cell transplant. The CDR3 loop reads CSVGTSGNEQFF. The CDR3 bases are TGCAGCGTGGGGACTAGCGGAAATGAGCAGTTCTTC.